These T cell receptor beta chains were read from a single sample in a study of cytomegalovirus exposure and HLA in healthy donors. Repertoires were generated with immunoSEQ multiplex PCR, while TCRdb's copy carries only in-frame clones and drops some. Here the sample spans under 200,000 clones, about four fifths being singletons. The specimen sequenced was PBMCs. All receptors come from a woman aged 18-29 years in good health and CMV-seronegative. Both conserved end residues are part of each CDR3. Each record gives: J gene, V gene, clone size, D gene, CDR3 DNA, CDR3 protein. A D gene is named only where the DNA matches it firmly. For some rows the clone size is stated as once, few or many, or as a class when expanded; others skip it.

J: TRBJ2-5; V: TRBV6-1; size: once; D: NA; DNA: TGTGCCAGCAGTGAAAACGGGGGTAGTAAGACCCAGTACTTC; CDR3: CASSENGGSKTQYF
J: TRBJ2-3; V: TRBV11-2; size: few; D: NA; DNA: TGTGCCAGCAGCTTCCCGACAGATACGCAGTATTTT; CDR3: CASSFPTDTQYF
J: TRBJ2-1; V: TRBV6-5; size: NA; D: TRBD1; DNA: TGTGCCAGCACGGGACAGGTTGAATTCTTC; CDR3: CASTGQVEFF
J: TRBJ2-2; V: TRBV11-2; size: NA; D: NA; DNA: TGTGCCAGCAGCTTGACTAACACCGGGGAGCTGTTTTTT; CDR3: CASSLTNTGELFF
J: TRBJ2-1; V: TRBV5-4; size: NA; D: NA; DNA: TGTGCCAGCAGCCAATACCAGGGGAACAATGAGCAGTTCTTC; CDR3: CASSQYQGNNEQFF
J: TRBJ2-7; V: TRBV27; size: NA; D: TRBD1; DNA: TGTGCCAGCAGCCCCCCTCCGGGACAGGGATTCCACGAGCAGTACTTC; CDR3: CASSPPPGQGFHEQYF
J: TRBJ2-2; V: TRBV9; size: NA; D: NA; DNA: TGTGCCAGCGGAGAGGAGACCGGGGAGCTGTTTTTT; CDR3: CASGEETGELFF
J: TRBJ1-4; V: TRBV6-1; size: NA; D: TRBD1; DNA: TGTGCCAGCAGTGAGCTTGGTGCCGGGACAGTTGAAAAACTGTTTTTT; CDR3: CASSELGAGTVEKLFF
J: TRBJ2-3; V: TRBV6-1; size: NA; D: TRBD2; DNA: TGTGCCAGCAGTGAAGCGAGACTAGCGGGAGGAGACACCAAGCAGTATTTT; CDR3: CASSEARLAGGDTKQYF
J: TRBJ1-6; V: TRBV7-4; size: NA; D: TRBD1; DNA: TGTGCCAGCAGCTTAGTCTGGGGCCAGGGGGTCCCTAATTCACCCCTCCACTTT; CDR3: CASSLVWGQGVPNSPLHF